This note documents a single T cell receptor (beta chain) sequence. Its antigen is not identified. Trimming shortened V by 7 bases and J by 4 bases, and 11 bases separated the two germline ends. The CDR3 loop spans 13 amino acids. These data come from a study of regulatory T cells in long-lasting Graves disease. Study outcomes and limitations: The study found TRBV28, TRBJ1-2 and TRBJ2-5 favored in persistent disease.

Indicated time point: newly diagnosed GD, antithyroid drugs for less than 3 months. PBMC-extracted RNA yielded the TCR library. TCR beta libraries were built with iRepertoire HTBI primers and Arm-PCR of CDR3 regions. MiXCR was run by TCRdb on the multiplex PCR reads, yielding one entry per CDR3 protein. The sample shows approximately 350,000 distinct CDR3 sequences, about an eighth of them seen only once. This same sample was also taken into another study, of T cells in Graves' hyperthyroidism and ophthalmopathy.

The chain employs TRBV12-3 or TRBV12-4 and TRBJ1-3; D is perhaps TRBD1 (6 bases). The clonotype comes from a young woman with Graves disease. The specimen comprised peripheral blood mononuclear cells (PBMCs), sampled at new diagnosis, from a patient treated with antithyroid drugs. CDR3 DNA: TGTGCCAGCATTATCGACAGGGGAAACACCATATATTTT. Residues: CASIIDRGNTIYF.